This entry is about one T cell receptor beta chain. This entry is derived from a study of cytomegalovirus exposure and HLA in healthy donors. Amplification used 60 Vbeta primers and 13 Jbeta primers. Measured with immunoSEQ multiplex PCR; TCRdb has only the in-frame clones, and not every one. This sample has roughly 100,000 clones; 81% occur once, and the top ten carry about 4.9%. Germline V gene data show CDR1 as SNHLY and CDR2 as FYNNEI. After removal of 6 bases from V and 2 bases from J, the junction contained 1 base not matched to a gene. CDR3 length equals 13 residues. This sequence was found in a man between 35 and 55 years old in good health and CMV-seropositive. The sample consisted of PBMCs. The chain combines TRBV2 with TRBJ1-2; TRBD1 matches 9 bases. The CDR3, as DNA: TGTGCCAGCAGCGGACAGGGGAACTATGGCTACACCTTC. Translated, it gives CASSGQGNYGYTF.